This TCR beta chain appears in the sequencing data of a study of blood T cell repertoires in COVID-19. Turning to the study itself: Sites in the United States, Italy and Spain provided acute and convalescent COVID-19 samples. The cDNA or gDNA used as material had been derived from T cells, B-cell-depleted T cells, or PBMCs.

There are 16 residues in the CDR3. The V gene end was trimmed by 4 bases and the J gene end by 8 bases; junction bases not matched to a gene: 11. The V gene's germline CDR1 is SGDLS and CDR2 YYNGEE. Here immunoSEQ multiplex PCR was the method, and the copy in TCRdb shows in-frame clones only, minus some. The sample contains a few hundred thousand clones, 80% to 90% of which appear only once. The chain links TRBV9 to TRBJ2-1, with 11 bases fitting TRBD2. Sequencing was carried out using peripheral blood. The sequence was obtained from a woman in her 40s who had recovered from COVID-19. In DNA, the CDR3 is TGTGCCAGCAGCTATTCCGGGACTAGCGGTGCCCATGAGCAGTTCTTC. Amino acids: CASSYSGTSGAHEQFF.